The 16 T cell receptor beta chains reported below all come from one sample, sequenced in a study of T cell responses to AZD1222 COVID-19 vaccine. The protocol was immunoSEQ multiplex PCR, while the TCRdb copy is restricted to in-frame clones and leaves out a portion. The sample comprises 120,000 or so clones, around 93% of which are singletons, and about 5% rests with the top ten. The sample consisted of peripheral blood, taken 28 days after the second AZD1222 dose. These receptor sequences come from an adult who received the AZD1222 COVID-19 vaccine.

DNA for the CDR3: TGTGCCAGCAGCTTCTCAGGGGATATGACTGAAGCTTTCTTT. The encoded protein is CASSFSGDMTEAFF. J is TRBJ1-1 and V is TRBV6-5; TRBD1 might be the D (6 bases). Trimming pared 6 bases from V and 5 bases from J, leaving 16 bases between. This CDR3 has 14 amino acids. The germline V gene encodes CDR1 MNHEY and CDR2 SVGAGI.

This chain joins TRBV19 and TRBJ2-1; 9 positions match TRBD1. V shed 3 bases and J 8 bases; nucleotides not matched to a gene: 8. The CDR3 sequence is 15 residues long. Germline V gene data show CDR1 as LNHDA and CDR2 as SQIVND (reference sequence). CDR3: CASSIGTGFIDEQFF. In nucleotides, the CDR3 is TGTGCCAGTAGTATCGGGACAGGGTTTATCGATGAGCAGTTCTTC.

The chain is built from TRBV28 and TRBJ1-3; D is possibly TRBD1 (6 bases). This CDR3 is built from 16 residues. The V end was cut by 6 bases, the J end by 1 base, with 16 bases between. CDR1 is MDHEN, CDR2 SYDVKM, per germline. The CDR3 is CASSPDRRGSGNTIYF. CDR3 bases: TGTGCCAGCAGCCCTGACAGGCGCGGTTCTGGAAACACCATATATTTT.

This rearrangement joins TRBV5-6 to TRBJ2-1; no clear D gene. This CDR3 is 14 amino acids long. Per the germline V gene, CDR1 is SGHDT and CDR2 is YYEEEE. V lost 2 bases to trimming and J lost 0 bases, with 6 bases between them. This chain's CDR3 is CASSFGHSYNEQFF. The CDR3 DNA reads as TGTGCCAGCAGCTTCGGGCACTCCTACAATGAGCAGTTCTTC.

The chain joins TRBV19 to TRBJ1-5, with unresolved D. Trimming took off 6 bases at V and 6 bases at J, with 15 bases between the two ends. Germline lookup yields CDR1 LNHDA and CDR2 SQIVND (reference sequence). The CDR3 covers 14 residues. As DNA, the CDR3 is TGTGCCAGTAGAGCGTCTTTAGTAGGTCAGCCCCAGCATTTT. Its translation is CASRASLVGQPQHF.

The chain carries TRBV7-2 and TRBJ2-1; 9 bases align to TRBD1. This CDR3 comprises 16 residues. V was pared by 3 bases and J by 2 bases, with 5 bases of the junction left unmatched. CDR1 is SGHTA and CDR2 is FQGNSA in the germline V gene. CDR3 in DNA: TGTGCCAGCAGCTTCCTCGGGACAGGGACCTACAATGAGCAGTTCTTC. Its protein product is CASSFLGTGTYNEQFF.

This chain uses TRBV7-2 with TRBJ2-7; no clear D. Per germline, CDR1 SGHTA and CDR2 FQGNSA. Deletions cut 1 base from V and 0 bases from J, with 10 bases between. This CDR3 has 15 residues. The CDR3 DNA follows: TGTGCCAGCAGCTTAGAAGGGATTCGCTCCTACGAGCAGTACTTC. Residues: CASSLEGIRSYEQYF.

J is TRBJ2-3 and V is TRBV5-1; 11 bases are a match to TRBD2. V was clipped by 4 bases and J by 4 bases; unmatched bases: 8. The length of the CDR3 is 16 residues. CDR1 is SGHRS, CDR2 YFSETQ, per germline. The CDR3 protein is CASSKNLAGGADTQYF. CDR3 bases: TGCGCCAGCAGCAAGAACCTAGCGGGAGGCGCAGATACGCAGTATTTT.

The genes are TRBV9 and TRBJ2-4, with 9 bases that match TRBD1. Germline trimming cut 0 bases from V and 5 bases from J; bases unmatched to any gene: 15. The CDR3 is 19 amino acids. In germline, CDR1 is SGDLS, CDR2 YYNGEE. The CDR3 protein is CASSVASGGPGTGQNIQYF. CDR3 nucleotides: TGTGCCAGCAGCGTAGCCTCCGGGGGACCCGGGACAGGGCAAAACATTCAGTACTTC.

The chain recombines TRBV7-6 with TRBJ2-1; 9 nucleotides agree with TRBD1. This CDR3 is built from 14 residues. Trimming cost V 5 bases and J 7 bases; bases outside gene matches: 6. Germline lookup yields CDR1 SGHVS and CDR2 FNYEAQ. The CDR3 DNA follows: TGTGCCAGCAGCGAATCCGGGACAGGGAATGAGCAGTTCTTC. It translates to CASSESGTGNEQFF.

The chain carries TRBV9 and TRBJ1-2, with 10 bases that match TRBD1. V lost 4 bases and J lost 8; bases outside the gene matches: 8. The CDR3 spans 14 residues. Germline V gives CDR1 SGDLS, CDR2 YYNGEE. CDR3 amino acids: CASSPRDRGWGYTF. CDR3 bases: TGTGCCAGCAGCCCCCGGGACAGGGGTTGGGGCTACACCTTC.

The rearrangement links TRBV19 to TRBJ2-7; 7 bases line up with TRBD1. Trimming removed 3 bases from V and 3 bases from J; junction bases left unmatched: 8. CDR1 is LNHDA, CDR2 SQIVND, per germline (reference sequence). This CDR3 region has 15 residues. The CDR3 DNA sequence: TGTGCCAGTAGTATGGTTTTCGGGACAGACTACGAGCAGTACTTC. As protein: CASSMVFGTDYEQYF. Full variable domain (rest looked up from reference TRBV19 and TRBJ2-7): DGGITQSPKYLFRKEGQNVTLSCEQNLNHDAMYWYRQDPGQGLRLIYYSQIVNDFQKGDIAEGYSVSREKKESFPLTVTSAQKNPTAFYLCASSMVFGTDYEQYFGPGTRLTVT.

The genes are TRBV12-3 or TRBV12-4 and TRBJ1-2; no clear D. The CDR3 totals 13 residues. Trimming stripped 8 bases from V and 4 bases from J, with 14 bases between. The CDR3 is CASAGLNIYGYTF. CDR3 coding DNA: TGTGCCAGCGCAGGTCTCAACATCTATGGCTACACCTTC.

The chain employs TRBV23-1 and TRBJ1-2; a possible D gene is TRBD1 (6 bases). TRBV23-1 is assigned to the ORF class and has an uncertain function. CDR3 length: 15 amino acids. Trimming removed 7 bases from V and 1 base from J, with 16 bases in between. CDR3 in DNA: TGCGCCAGCACCGGTGGCAGGGGCCGTAACTATGGCTACACCTTC. Its protein product is CASTGGRGRNYGYTF.

The rearrangement uses TRBV7-2 and TRBJ2-7, with TRBD1 matching over 9 bases. The CDR3 is made up of 15 amino acids. Germline V gene sequence: CDR1 SGHTA, CDR2 FQGNSA. After removal of 4 bases from V and 2 bases from J, the junction contained 6 bases not matched to a gene. The CDR3 protein is CASSSRTGVAYEQYF. For the CDR3, the DNA is TGTGCCAGCAGCTCTAGGACAGGGGTCGCCTACGAGCAGTACTTC. Full variable domain (missing parts from reference TRBV7-2 and TRBJ2-7): GAGVSQSPSNKVTEKGKDVELRCDPISGHTALYWYRQSLGQGLEFLIYFQGNSAPDKSGLPSDRFSAERTGGSVSTLTIQRTQQEDSAVYLCASSSRTGVAYEQYFGPGTRLTVT.

The rearrangement uses TRBV25-1 and TRBJ1-2; D is uncertain. The germline gives CDR1 MGHDK, CDR2 SYGVNS. The CDR3 runs to 13 residues. V gave up 3 bases and J gave up 4 bases, with 9 bases separating them. CDR3: CASSDDQLYGYTF. The CDR3 DNA follows: TGTGCCAGCAGTGACGACCAGCTCTATGGCTACACCTTC.